This T cell receptor (beta chain) emerged from a study of T cells after yellow fever vaccination. Study outcomes and limitations: Clonotypes shared by both compartments, CD4 and CD8, made up a small share. It was a weaker secondary response, yet one that peaked faster, at day 5 versus 15.

Universal primer sites and UMIs were introduced during 5'RACE template-switching synthesis of TCR cDNA. Each CDR3 protein is one row after TCRdb ran MiXCR on the 5' RACE reads. The sample includes about 340,000 distinct CDR3 sequences, over 8% of them seen just once. The ends lost 4 bases at V and 5 bases at J; junction bases unmatched: 3. CDR3 size: 14 residues. Germline values: CDR1 SGHTA, CDR2 FQGTGA. Remarks on this clonotype: As yet, its antigen is unknown.

Source: PBMCs, taken on the day of the first yellow fever vaccination. V and J are TRBV7-3 and TRBJ2-1, with 9 bases identical to TRBD2. The receptor comes from a young man who received the YFV17D yellow fever vaccine. The CDR3 DNA sequence: TGTGCCAGCAGCTCTAGCGGGGCCAACAATGAGCAGTTCTTC. Protein: CASSSSGANNEQFF.